This section outlines one T cell receptor (beta chain) sequence together with its context. The sample is drawn from a study of blood T cell repertoires in COVID-19. The germline CDR1 and CDR2 sequences are LGHNA and YNFKEQ. The length of the CDR3 is 15 residues. V shed 7 bases and J 3 bases; nucleotides not matched to a gene: 10. In the study's own analysis: It was from reference gene primer amplification that nucleated cell counts were estimated. The data were produced by immunoSEQ multiplex PCR, yet TCRdb's version contains in-frame clones alone and is incomplete. V, J and clone size are those of that table, while D and trimming were read from the DNA. The sample has 150,000 to 200,000 clones, about 85% seen once.

The source is a woman between 40 and 50 years old in a cohort exposed to, infected with or recovered from COVID-19 (not recorded which). Sequencing used PBMCs or T cells enriched from blood (not recorded which). V usage is TRBV4-2 and J usage is TRBJ1-1, with 8 nucleotides matching TRBD1. The CDR3 region is CASTFRTQGDTEAFF. Written as DNA, the CDR3 is TGTGCCAGCACCTTTCGAACACAGGGGGACACTGAAGCTTTCTTT.